This T cell receptor (beta chain) is from a study of shared clonotypes between healthy human individuals. CDR1 is KGHSH and CDR2 is LQKENI in the germline V gene. V lost 5 bases to trimming and J lost 3 bases, with 8 bases between them. The CDR3 totals 13 residues. Per the original methods: ImmunoSEQ output lacked quality scores and full-length reads, limiting matched filtering. The table came from immunoSEQ multiplex PCR; TCRdb's copy has only in-frame clones and leaves some out. V and J calls and clone size are those listed in that table; D and trimming were worked out from the DNA. Among 450,000 to 500,000 clones listed, around 80% were seen once.

The clonotype originates from a woman in her thirties or forties in good health. Some clones in this sample may be carry-over from other donors' samples. V and J are TRBV18 and TRBJ2-1; the D gene is possibly TRBD2 (6 bases). Sample: PBMCs. CDR3 loop: CASSSGLYNEQFF. The CDR3 DNA follows: TGTGCCAGCTCATCGGGACTCTACAATGAGCAGTTCTTC.